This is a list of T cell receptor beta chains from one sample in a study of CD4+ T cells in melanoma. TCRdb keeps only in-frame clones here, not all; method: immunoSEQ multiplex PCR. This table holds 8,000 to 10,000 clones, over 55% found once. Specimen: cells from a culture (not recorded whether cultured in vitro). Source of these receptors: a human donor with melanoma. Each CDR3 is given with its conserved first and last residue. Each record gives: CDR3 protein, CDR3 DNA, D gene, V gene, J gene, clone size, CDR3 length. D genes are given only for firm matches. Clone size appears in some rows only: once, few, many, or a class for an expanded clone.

CDR3: CAWSPDPTPREQYF; DNA: TGTGCCTGGAGTCCCGACCCGACCCCCCGCGAGCAGTACTTC; D: -; V: TRBV30; J: TRBJ2-7; size: few; length: 14
CDR3: CASSGRFSNQPQHF; DNA: TGTGCCAGCAGCGGAAGATTTAGCAATCAGCCCCAGCATTTT; D: -; V: TRBV5-6; J: TRBJ1-5; size: once; length: 14
CDR3: CATKRSSSYNSPLHF; DNA: TGTGCCACCAAGCGTAGCAGCTCCTATAATTCACCCCTCCACTTT; D: -; V: TRBV2; J: TRBJ1-6; size: -; length: 15
CDR3: CASSSDRPQTNYGYTF; DNA: TGTGCCAGCAGCTCGGACAGGCCCCAGACTAACTATGGCTACACCTTC; D: TRBD1; V: TRBV7-9; J: TRBJ1-2; size: -; length: 16
CDR3: CASRIHIRGAEAFF; DNA: TGTGCCAGCAGAATCCACATCCGAGGCGCTGAAGCTTTCTTT; D: -; V: TRBV6-5; J: TRBJ1-1; size: -; length: 14
CDR3: CASSPRGRAPEQYF; DNA: TGTGCCAGCAGCCCCCGGGGCAGGGCCCCCGAGCAGTACTTC; D: -; V: TRBV9; J: TRBJ2-7; size: -; length: 14
CDR3: CALSKRGVKETQYF; DNA: TGTGCCCTATCTAAGAGGGGGGTTAAAGAGACCCAGTACTTC; D: -; V: TRBV30; J: TRBJ2-5; size: -; length: 14
CDR3: CASSLRPRQGRQPQHF; DNA: TGTGCCAGTAGTCTTAGACCCAGACAGGGTCGTCAGCCCCAGCATTTT; D: TRBD1; V: TRBV19; J: TRBJ1-5; size: -; length: 16
CDR3: CASSRGTGPWEKLFF; DNA: TGTGCCAGCAGCCGCGGGACAGGACCATGGGAAAAACTGTTTTTT; D: TRBD1; V: TRBV7-2; J: TRBJ1-4; size: -; length: 15
CDR3: CAISRRRYNEQFF; DNA: TGTGCCATCAGTAGGAGGAGGTACAATGAGCAGTTCTTC; D: -; V: TRBV10-3; J: TRBJ2-1; size: -; length: 13
CDR3: CASNRSPDPGNTIYF; DNA: TGTGCCAGCAATCGATCACCGGACCCTGGAAACACCATATATTTT; D: -; V: TRBV9; J: TRBJ1-3; size: -; length: 15
CDR3: CASSLYYQPQHF; DNA: TGTGCCAGCAGCTTATACTATCAGCCCCAGCATTTT; D: -; V: TRBV7-9; J: TRBJ1-5; size: -; length: 12